These T cell receptor beta chains were read from a single sample in a study of blood T cell repertoires in COVID-19. Only in-frame clones appear in the TCRdb table, and some are missing; sequencing was by immunoSEQ multiplex PCR. The sample carries over 150,000 clones, around 81% recorded once. Sequenced input: peripheral blood. These TCRs come from a man aged 65 to 79 with active or convalescent COVID-19. The CDR3 runs from the conserved cysteine through the conserved F or W. Fields, in order: J gene, D gene, clone size, V gene, CDR3 DNA, CDR3 protein. The D gene is left open where the match is weak. Rows give clone size only sometimes, using once, few, many, or a class for an expanded clone.

J gene: TRBJ2-5; D gene: TRBD1; clone size: .; V gene: TRBV7-6; CDR3 DNA: TGTGCCAGCCTCGAGGACAGGGGGTACCAAGAGACCCAGTACTTC; CDR3 protein: CASLEDRGYQETQYF
J gene: TRBJ2-2; D gene: TRBD2; clone size: once; V gene: TRBV11-2; CDR3 DNA: TGTGCCAGCAGCCGGGGACTAGCGGGGGGCACCGGGGAGCTGTTTTTT; CDR3 protein: CASSRGLAGGTGELFF
J gene: TRBJ2-5; D gene: .; clone size: .; V gene: TRBV7-2; CDR3 DNA: TGTGCCAGCAGCTCTCCAGGGTCTCGGGAGACCCAGTACTTC; CDR3 protein: CASSSPGSRETQYF
J gene: TRBJ1-2; D gene: TRBD1; clone size: .; V gene: TRBV2; CDR3 DNA: TGTGCCAGCAGTGTACAGGGGGCCGACTATGGCTACACCTTC; CDR3 protein: CASSVQGADYGYTF
J gene: TRBJ1-2; D gene: .; clone size: few; V gene: TRBV18; CDR3 DNA: TGTGCCAGCTCACCCCCCAGGGATGGCTATGGCTACACCTTC; CDR3 protein: CASSPPRDGYGYTF
J gene: TRBJ2-5; D gene: TRBD1; clone size: .; V gene: TRBV7-9; CDR3 DNA: TGTGCCAGCAGCTTACGGGGGACAGGAGAAGAGACCCAGTACTTC; CDR3 protein: CASSLRGTGEETQYF
J gene: TRBJ2-3; D gene: .; clone size: few; V gene: TRBV7-6; CDR3 DNA: TGTGCCAGCAGCTCCAAAAGACAGAGCACAGATACGCAGTATTTT; CDR3 protein: CASSSKRQSTDTQYF
J gene: TRBJ2-2; D gene: .; clone size: .; V gene: TRBV29-1; CDR3 DNA: TGCAGCGTCCAGGGCAGGAGGAACACCGGGGAGCTGTTTTTT; CDR3 protein: CSVQGRRNTGELFF
J gene: TRBJ1-2; D gene: TRBD1; clone size: .; V gene: TRBV27; CDR3 DNA: TGTGCCAGCCGATCGACAGGGGTTGGAGGCTACACCTTC; CDR3 protein: CASRSTGVGGYTF
J gene: TRBJ1-6; D gene: .; clone size: .; V gene: TRBV25-1; CDR3 DNA: TGTGCCAGCAGCATGTTAGAGGGGGAAGATTCACCCCTCCACTTT; CDR3 protein: CASSMLEGEDSPLHF
J gene: TRBJ2-1; D gene: .; clone size: .; V gene: TRBV2; CDR3 DNA: TGTGCCAGCGACGCGGGATACTCCTACAATGAGCAGTTCTTC; CDR3 protein: CASDAGYSYNEQFF
J gene: TRBJ1-2; D gene: .; clone size: .; V gene: TRBV14; CDR3 DNA: TGTGCCAGCAGCCTAGGACGGGGTTATGGCTACACCTTC; CDR3 protein: CASSLGRGYGYTF
J gene: TRBJ2-7; D gene: .; clone size: .; V gene: TRBV10-3; CDR3 DNA: TGTGCCATCAGTGGATCCGGGACACCTTCCTACGAGCAGTACTTC; CDR3 protein: CAISGSGTPSYEQYF
J gene: TRBJ2-1; D gene: .; clone size: .; V gene: TRBV24-1; CDR3 DNA: TGTGCCACCAGTGGGCTAGCTTACAATGAGCAGTTCTTC; CDR3 protein: CATSGLAYNEQFF
J gene: TRBJ1-1; D gene: .; clone size: .; V gene: TRBV19; CDR3 DNA: TGTGCCAGTAGTATATATGGGACACCAAACACTGAAGCTTTCTTT; CDR3 protein: CASSIYGTPNTEAFF
J gene: TRBJ2-1; D gene: TRBD2; clone size: .; V gene: TRBV15; CDR3 DNA: TGTGCCACCAGCAGATCCAGAGGTACTAGCGGGAGGGACTACAATGAGCAGTTCTTC; CDR3 protein: CATSRSRGTSGRDYNEQFF
J gene: TRBJ1-1; D gene: .; clone size: .; V gene: TRBV19; CDR3 DNA: TGTGCCAGTAGTATACGGGCCGGACAGTTGGCCACTGAAGCTTTCTTT; CDR3 protein: CASSIRAGQLATEAFF
J gene: TRBJ2-1; D gene: TRBD2; clone size: .; V gene: TRBV11-3; CDR3 DNA: TGTGCCAGCAGCTCTGGACTAGCGGGATACAATGAGCAGTTCTTC; CDR3 protein: CASSSGLAGYNEQFF